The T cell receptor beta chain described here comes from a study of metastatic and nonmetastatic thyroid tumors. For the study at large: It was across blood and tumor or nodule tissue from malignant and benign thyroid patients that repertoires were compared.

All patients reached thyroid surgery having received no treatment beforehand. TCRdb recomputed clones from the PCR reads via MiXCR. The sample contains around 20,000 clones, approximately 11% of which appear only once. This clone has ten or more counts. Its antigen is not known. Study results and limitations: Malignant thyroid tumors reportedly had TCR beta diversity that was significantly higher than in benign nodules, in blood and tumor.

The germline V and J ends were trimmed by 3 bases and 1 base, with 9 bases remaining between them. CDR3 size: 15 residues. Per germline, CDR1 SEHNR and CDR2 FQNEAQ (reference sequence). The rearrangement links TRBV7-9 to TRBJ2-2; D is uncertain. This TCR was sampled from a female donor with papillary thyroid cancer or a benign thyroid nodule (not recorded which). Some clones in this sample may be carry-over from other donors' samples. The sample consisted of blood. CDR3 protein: CASSLTRWNTGELFF. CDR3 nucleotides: TGTGCCAGCAGCTTGACCCGGTGGAACACCGGGGAGCTGTTTTTT.